The 23 T cell receptor beta chains below were found in one sample sequenced in a study of blood T cell repertoires in COVID-19. Libraries were prepared by immunoSEQ multiplex PCR; TCRdb keeps only in-frame clonotypes and omits some of them. This table holds about 150,000 clones, 84% found once. Sequencing was performed on PBMCs or T cells enriched from blood (not recorded which). The receptors come from a woman aged 45-65 years who had recovered from COVID-19.

The chain has TRBV7-2 and TRBJ1-1; TRBD1 is a possible D gene (5 bases). The CDR3 is 12 amino acids. Germline values: CDR1 SGHTA, CDR2 FQGNSA. The V end lost 1 base, the J end lost 6 bases, and 6 bases lay between the germline ends. Here the CDR3 reads CASSLGGPEAFF. The CDR3 DNA reads as TGTGCCAGCAGCTTAGGGGGCCCTGAAGCTTTCTTT.

The chain uses TRBV28 and TRBJ1-2; 7 bases map to TRBD1. Germline CDR1 reads MDHEN; CDR2 reads SYDVKM. V lost 8 bases to trimming and J lost 3 bases; unmatched junction nucleotides: 0. The CDR3 covers 11 residues. Written as DNA, the CDR3 is TGTGCCAGCGGGACAGACTATGGCTACACCTTC. Its translation is CASGTDYGYTF.

As concerns this clone: Other DNA sequences in this specimen translate into the identical CDR3. V usage is TRBV27 and J usage is TRBJ1-6; 11 bases fit TRBD1. V shed 5 bases and J 10 bases; nucleotides not matched to a gene: 4. There are 14 residues in the CDR3. CDR1 MNHEY and CDR2 SMNVEV come from the germline V gene (reference sequence). Here the CDR3 reads CASSPGTGGSPLHF. The CDR3 nucleotides are TGTGCCAGCAGTCCCGGGACAGGGGGATCACCCCTCCACTTT.

A word on this clone: This may arise from a read error, as a much more abundant clone is one base away. The rearrangement uses TRBV5-8 and TRBJ1-2; no clear D. Germline CDR1 and CDR2: SGHTS and YDEGEE. CDR3 size: 11 residues. With 2 bases removed from V and 7 bases from J, the gap between germline ends came to 6 bases. CDR3 in DNA: TGTGCCAGCAGCTTACGGGGTGGCTACACCTTC. Amino acids: CASSLRGGYTF.

The chain carries TRBV7-2 and TRBJ1-5, with a tentative D call TRBD1 (5 bases). The CDR3 has 15 residues. V lost 2 bases and J lost 3, with 11 bases in between. The germline gives CDR1 SGHTA, CDR2 FQGNSA. In DNA form, the CDR3 reads TGTGCCAGCAGCTTACAGGGCAGTTACAATCAGCCCCAGCATTTT. Residues: CASSLQGSYNQPQHF.

This clone was observed once. This rearrangement joins TRBV25-1 to TRBJ2-1; 9 bases are shared with TRBD1. Germline V lookup: CDR1 MGHDK, CDR2 SYGVNS. The CDR3 contains 14 residues. J was trimmed by 11 bases and V by 8 bases; bases with no gene match: 13. This CDR3 is CASAWDRESQKQFF. The CDR3 bases are TGTGCCAGCGCCTGGGACAGGGAATCCCAAAAGCAGTTCTTC.

The chain couples TRBV4-1 to TRBJ2-7, with 7 bases matching TRBD1. Germline V CDR1 and CDR2: MGHRA, YSYEKL. J lost 4 bases, V lost 4 bases, and 7 bases had no gene match. The CDR3 sequence is 14 residues long. The CDR3 DNA is TGCGCCAGCAGCCTAGGGGACAGAAATTACGAGCAGTACTTC. Its translation is CASSLGDRNYEQYF.

This clone has only a few counts. The chain employs TRBV2 and TRBJ2-1, with unresolved D. The CDR3 contains 15 residues. V shed 6 bases and J shed 0 bases, with 12 bases lying between them. From germline, CDR1 is SNHLY and CDR2 FYNNEI. The CDR3 DNA is TGTGCCAGCAGGGGCGCGATGAGCTCCTACAATGAGCAGTTCTTC. Translating it yields CASRGAMSSYNEQFF.

The chain joins TRBV11-3 to TRBJ2-6, with 9 bases matching TRBD1. This CDR3 is built from 19 residues. V shed 1 base and J 0 bases; nucleotides not matched to a gene: 7. Germline V gene lookup returns CDR1 SGHNT and CDR2 YENEEA. The CDR3 sequence is CASSLGRGQGRSGANVLTF. The CDR3 bases are TGTGCCAGCAGCTTAGGGAGGGGACAGGGCCGCTCTGGGGCCAACGTCCTGACTTTC.

The rearrangement uses TRBV16 and TRBJ1-5; 9 nucleotides line up with TRBD1. Germline assignment: CDR1 KGHSY and CDR2 FQNENV. V shed 6 bases, J shed 4 bases, and the junction held 7 bases outside the gene matches. This CDR3 spans 15 amino acids. In nucleotides, the CDR3 is TGTGCCAGCAGTTCAAACAGGGGGCCGAATCAGCCCCAGCATTTT. Amino acids: CASSSNRGPNQPQHF.

This chain uses TRBV5-4 with TRBJ2-7; 9 bases map to TRBD2. J lost 7 bases, V lost 3 bases, and 11 bases had no gene match. The CDR3 is 15 amino acids. The germline CDR1 and CDR2 sequences are SGHNT and YYREEE (reference sequence). For the CDR3, the DNA is TGTGCCAGCAGCTACCCTTTAGCGGGAGCAGAAGAGCAGTACTTC. Translated, it gives CASSYPLAGAEEQYF.

The V gene is TRBV5-6, the J gene TRBJ2-2; D might be TRBD1 (6 bases). V lost 5 bases, J lost 0 bases, and 14 bases lay in between. The CDR3 sequence is 16 residues long. Germline V lookup: CDR1 SGHDT, CDR2 YYEEEE. CDR3 coding DNA: TGTGCCAGCAGTTGGCTGGGGACAACGAACACCGGGGAGCTGTTTTTT. Translated: CASSWLGTTNTGELFF.

J is TRBJ2-7 and V is TRBV12-3 or TRBV12-4, with unresolved D. With 3 bases removed from V and 5 bases from J, the gap between germline ends came to 8 bases. This CDR3 has 12 amino acids. Here the CDR3 DNA reads TGTGCCAGCAGTTTCTTTACGGACGAGCAGTACTTC. As protein: CASSFFTDEQYF.

The V and J genes are TRBV25-1 and TRBJ2-7; TRBD2 is a possible D gene (6 bases). V lost 2 bases and J lost 0, with 14 bases in between. The CDR3 totals 16 residues. The germline V gene has CDR1 MGHDK and CDR2 SYGVNS. DNA of the CDR3: TGTGCCAGCAGTGAAGGAGGGAGCCTTATCTCCTACGAGCAGTACTTC. Translating gives CASSEGGSLISYEQYF.

The genes are TRBV18 and TRBJ2-2, with unresolved D. Germline CDR1 reads KGHSH; CDR2 reads LQKENI. The CDR3 is 17 amino acids. The V and J ends lost 2 bases and 1 base respectively, with 14 bases between them. For the CDR3, the DNA is TGTGCCAGCTCACCAAGTTTAGCCAGCGTGAACACCGGGGAGCTGTTTTTT. It yields the protein CASSPSLASVNTGELFF.

This clone has a count of ten or more. The gene calls are TRBV19 and TRBJ2-7; 9 bases map to TRBD1. Per germline, CDR1 LNHDA and CDR2 SQIVND (reference sequence). The CDR3 sequence is 15 residues long. V was clipped by 4 bases and J by 5 bases; unmatched bases: 9. The CDR3 nucleotides read TGTGCCAGTAGTAAGGGACAGGGTATAGGGGACGAGCAGTACTTC. Translating gives CASSKGQGIGDEQYF.

The gene calls are TRBV6-6 and TRBJ2-7, with 7 nucleotides matching TRBD2. The CDR3 runs to 14 residues. V shed 7 bases, J shed 5 bases, and the junction held 11 bases outside the gene matches. Germline V lookup: CDR1 MNHNY, CDR2 SVGAGI (reference sequence). The chain's CDR3 is CASTGGRGIDEQYF. DNA of the CDR3: TGTGCCAGCACAGGCGGGAGAGGTATCGACGAGCAGTACTTC.

The V and J genes are TRBV9 and TRBJ1-2; no clear D. Germline loops: CDR1 SGDLS, CDR2 YYNGEE. V dropped 0 bases and J dropped 8 bases, with 14 bases sitting between them. CDR3 length: 14 amino acids. This CDR3 is CASSVETSPGGYTF. The CDR3 DNA reads as TGTGCCAGCAGCGTAGAAACGTCCCCGGGGGGCTACACCTTC.

The chain couples TRBV5-4 to TRBJ2-3, with TRBD2 identical over 12 bases. Germline CDR1 SGHNT, CDR2 YYREEE (reference sequence). The CDR3 is made up of 18 amino acids. Unmatched junction bases numbered 11, after V lost 2 bases and J lost 4 bases. In DNA, the CDR3 is TGTGCCAGCAGCTTTCCCCTAGCGGGAGGGCCGGGGGCAGATACGCAGTATTTT. This encodes CASSFPLAGGPGADTQYF.

This clone was detected only a few times. The V gene is TRBV6-5, the J gene TRBJ1-1, with TRBD1 matching over 7 bases. The CDR3 sequence is 12 residues long. J gave up 3 bases and V 8 bases, and 3 bases lay outside the gene matches. CDR1 is MNHEY, CDR2 SVGAGI, per germline. This CDR3 is CASGGQHTEAFF. The CDR3, as DNA: TGTGCCAGCGGGGGACAGCACACTGAAGCTTTCTTT.

J is TRBJ2-7 and V is TRBV28, with a tentative D call TRBD1 (5 bases). The germline V and J ends were trimmed by 5 bases and 8 bases, with 16 bases remaining between them. The CDR3 contains 13 residues. CDR1 MDHEN and CDR2 SYDVKM come from the germline V gene. The CDR3 reads CASSTSGPHQQYF. CDR3 in DNA: TGTGCCAGCAGTACCTCAGGGCCACACCAGCAGTACTTC.

The chain couples TRBV4-3 to TRBJ2-7; no firm D call. V shed 6 bases and J shed 0 bases, with 12 bases lying between them. The CDR3 is 14 residues long. Germline V gene data show CDR1 as LGHNA and CDR2 as YSLEER. CDR3 protein: CASSPRVSSYEQYF. CDR3 coding DNA: TGCGCCAGCAGTCCCCGGGTGAGCTCCTACGAGCAGTACTTC.

This sequence joins TRBV5-5 and TRBJ1-6, with 7 bases aligning to TRBD1. V was clipped by 0 bases and J by 8 bases; unmatched bases: 5. CDR3 size: 15 residues. In germline, CDR1 is SGHKS, CDR2 YYEKEE (reference sequence). CDR3 coding DNA: TGTGCCAGCAGCTTGGAGACAGGGCCGCATTCACCCCTCCACTTT. Translating it yields CASSLETGPHSPLHF.